What follows describes a single T cell receptor (beta chain). The data are from a study of OX40 agonist ivuxolimab in advanced cancers. This CDR3 is built from 15 residues. With 3 bases removed from V and 1 base from J, the gap between germline ends came to 15 bases. Germline V lookup: CDR1 GTSNPN, CDR2 SVGIG (reference sequence). Assay used: immunoSEQ multiplex PCR; TCRdb lists only in-frame clones, some missing. This sample has 81,000 or so clones, with 75% to 95% found just once. The TCR originated in an adult with an advanced solid tumor such as melanoma, head and neck, liver or kidney cancer. The sequenced sample was CD4+ or CD8+ T cells sorted from blood, obtained in a trial of the OX40 agonist ivuxolimab. The rearrangement links TRBV30 to TRBJ1-1; D remains ambiguous. The CDR3 DNA reads TGTGCCTGGAGAGGAAGCCCGTGGGGGAACACTGAAGCTTTCTTT. This encodes CAWRGSPWGNTEAFF.